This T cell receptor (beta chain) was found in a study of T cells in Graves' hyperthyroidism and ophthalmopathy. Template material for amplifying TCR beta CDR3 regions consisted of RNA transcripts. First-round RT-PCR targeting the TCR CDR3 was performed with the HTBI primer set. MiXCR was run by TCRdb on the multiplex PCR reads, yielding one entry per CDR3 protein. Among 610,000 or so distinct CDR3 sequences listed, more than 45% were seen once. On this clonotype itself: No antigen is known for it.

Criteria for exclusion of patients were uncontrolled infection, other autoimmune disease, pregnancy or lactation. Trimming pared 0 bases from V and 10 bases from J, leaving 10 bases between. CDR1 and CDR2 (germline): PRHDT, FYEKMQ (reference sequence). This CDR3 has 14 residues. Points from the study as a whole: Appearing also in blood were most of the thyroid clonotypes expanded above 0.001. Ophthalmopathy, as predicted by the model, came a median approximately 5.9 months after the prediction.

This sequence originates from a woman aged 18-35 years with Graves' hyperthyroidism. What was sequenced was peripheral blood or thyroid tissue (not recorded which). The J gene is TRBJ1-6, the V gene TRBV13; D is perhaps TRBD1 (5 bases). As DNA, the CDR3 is TGTGCCAGCAGCTTAGGATCCAGACAGTCACCCCTCCACTTT. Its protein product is CASSLGSRQSPLHF.